The present T cell receptor (beta chain) was sequenced within a study of Graves' ophthalmopathy and Graves' hyperthyroidism. Amplification targeted the TCR beta CDR3 regions, with RNA transcripts as the source material. Following a first-round RT-PCR that used HTBI primers, a second-round multiplex PCR was carried out. TCRdb independently ran MiXCR on the multiplex PCR reads; one entry per CDR3 protein. The sample includes 350,000 to 400,000 distinct CDR3 sequences, approximately 15% of them seen just once. Orbital computed tomography, together with clinical symptoms, serum thyroxine, TRAb and thyroid ultrasound, was used for diagnosis. This clonotype was recorded many times. The V end lost 4 bases, the J end lost 4 bases, and 5 bases lay between the germline ends. The CDR3 has 12 amino acids. The V gene's germline CDR1 is MNHNS and CDR2 SASEGT.

The sequence was obtained from a woman under 30 with stable Graves' hyperthyroidism. The chain has TRBV6-1 and TRBJ1-5; D ambiguous. The material sequenced was peripheral blood. CDR3: CASSVSNQPQHF. CDR3 nucleotides: TGTGCCAGCAGTGTTTCAAATCAGCCCCAGCATTTT.